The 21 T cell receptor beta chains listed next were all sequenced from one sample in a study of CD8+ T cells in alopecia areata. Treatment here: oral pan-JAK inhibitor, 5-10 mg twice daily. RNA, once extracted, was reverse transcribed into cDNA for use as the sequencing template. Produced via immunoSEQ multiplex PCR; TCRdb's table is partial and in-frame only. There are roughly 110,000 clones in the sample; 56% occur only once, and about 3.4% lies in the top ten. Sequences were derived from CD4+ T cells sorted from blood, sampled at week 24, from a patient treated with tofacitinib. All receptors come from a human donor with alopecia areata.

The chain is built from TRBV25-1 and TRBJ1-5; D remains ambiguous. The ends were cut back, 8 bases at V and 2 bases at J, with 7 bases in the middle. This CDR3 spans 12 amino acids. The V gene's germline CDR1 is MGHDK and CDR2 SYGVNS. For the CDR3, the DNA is TGTGCCAGCGGTATCGGCAATCAGCCCCAGCATTTT. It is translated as CASGIGNQPQHF.

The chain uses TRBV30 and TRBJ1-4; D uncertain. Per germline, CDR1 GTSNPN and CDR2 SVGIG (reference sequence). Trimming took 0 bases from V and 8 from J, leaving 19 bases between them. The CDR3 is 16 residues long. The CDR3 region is CAWSVVATIAVEKLFF. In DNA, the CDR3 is TGTGCCTGGAGTGTAGTAGCAACCATCGCTGTGGAAAAACTGTTTTTT.

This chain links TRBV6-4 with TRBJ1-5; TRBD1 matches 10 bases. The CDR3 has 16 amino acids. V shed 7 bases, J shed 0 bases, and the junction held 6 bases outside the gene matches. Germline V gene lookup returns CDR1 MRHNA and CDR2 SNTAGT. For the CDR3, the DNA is TGTGCCAGCACGGGACAGGGGATTAATAGCAATCAGCCCCAGCATTTT. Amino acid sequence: CASTGQGINSNQPQHF.

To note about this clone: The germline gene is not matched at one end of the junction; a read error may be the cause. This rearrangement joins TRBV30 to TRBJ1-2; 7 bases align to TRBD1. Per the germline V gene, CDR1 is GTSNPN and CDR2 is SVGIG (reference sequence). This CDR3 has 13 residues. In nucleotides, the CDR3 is TGTGCCTGGAGGAAAACAGGGGCCCTCGCACCCCCCTTC. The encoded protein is CAWRKTGALAPPF.

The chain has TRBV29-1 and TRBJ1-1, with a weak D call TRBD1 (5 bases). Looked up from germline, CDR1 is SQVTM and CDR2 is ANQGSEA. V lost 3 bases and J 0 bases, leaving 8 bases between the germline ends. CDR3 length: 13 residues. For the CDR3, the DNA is TGCAGCGTTGATGGGGCCATGAACACTGAAGCTTTCTTT. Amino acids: CSVDGAMNTEAFF.

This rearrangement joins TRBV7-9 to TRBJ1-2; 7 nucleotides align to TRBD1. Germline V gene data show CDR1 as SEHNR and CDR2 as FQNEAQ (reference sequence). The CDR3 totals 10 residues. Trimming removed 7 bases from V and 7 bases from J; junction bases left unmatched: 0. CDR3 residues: CASNRGGYTF. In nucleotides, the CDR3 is TGTGCCAGCAACAGGGGTGGCTACACCTTC.

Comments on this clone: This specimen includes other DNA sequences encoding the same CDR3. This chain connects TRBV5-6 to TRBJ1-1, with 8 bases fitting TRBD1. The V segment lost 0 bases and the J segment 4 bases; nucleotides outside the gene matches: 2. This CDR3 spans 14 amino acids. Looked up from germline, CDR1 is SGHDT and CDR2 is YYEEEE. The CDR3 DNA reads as TGTGCCAGCAGCTTGGGACAGGGGACCACTGAAGCTTTCTTT. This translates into CASSLGQGTTEAFF.

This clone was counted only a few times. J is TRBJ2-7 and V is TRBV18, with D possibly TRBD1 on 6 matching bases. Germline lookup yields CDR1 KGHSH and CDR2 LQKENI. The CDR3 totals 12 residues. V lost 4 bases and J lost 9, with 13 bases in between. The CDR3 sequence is CASSQGQFGQYF. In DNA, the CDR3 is TGTGCCAGCTCACAAGGACAGTTCGGGCAGTACTTC.

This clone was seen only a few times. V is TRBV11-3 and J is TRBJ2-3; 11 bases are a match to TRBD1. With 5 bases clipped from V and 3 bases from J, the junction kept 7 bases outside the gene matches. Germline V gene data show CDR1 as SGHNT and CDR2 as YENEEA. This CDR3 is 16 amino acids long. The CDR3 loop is CASSVGTGGQTDTQYF. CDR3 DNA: TGTGCCAGCAGCGTGGGGACAGGGGGTCAGACAGATACGCAGTATTTT.

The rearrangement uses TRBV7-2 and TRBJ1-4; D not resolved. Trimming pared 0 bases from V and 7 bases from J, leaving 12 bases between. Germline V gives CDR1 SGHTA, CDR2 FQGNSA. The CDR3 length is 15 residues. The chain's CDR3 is CASSLASGVGEKLFF. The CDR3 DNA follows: TGTGCCAGCAGCTTAGCGAGCGGGGTTGGTGAAAAACTGTTTTTT.

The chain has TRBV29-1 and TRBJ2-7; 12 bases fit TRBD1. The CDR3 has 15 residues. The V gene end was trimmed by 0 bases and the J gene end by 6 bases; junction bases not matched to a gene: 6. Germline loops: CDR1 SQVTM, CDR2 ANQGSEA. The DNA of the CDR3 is TGCAGCGTTGAAGATCTCGGGACAGGGGGCCGCGAGCAGTACTTC. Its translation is CSVEDLGTGGREQYF.

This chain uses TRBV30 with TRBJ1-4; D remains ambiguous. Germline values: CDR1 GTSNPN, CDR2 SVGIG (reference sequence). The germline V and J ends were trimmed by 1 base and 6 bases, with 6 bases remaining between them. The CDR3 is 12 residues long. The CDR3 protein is CAWSGGYEKLFF. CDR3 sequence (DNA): TGTGCCTGGAGTGGCGGATATGAAAAACTGTTTTTT.

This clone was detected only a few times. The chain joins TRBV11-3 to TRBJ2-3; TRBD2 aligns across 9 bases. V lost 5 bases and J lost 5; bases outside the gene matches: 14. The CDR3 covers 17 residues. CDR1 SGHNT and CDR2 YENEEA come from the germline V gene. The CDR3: CASSQGWRGGSGDTQYF. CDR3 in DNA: TGTGCCAGCAGCCAGGGATGGCGGGGGGGCTCGGGAGATACGCAGTATTTT.

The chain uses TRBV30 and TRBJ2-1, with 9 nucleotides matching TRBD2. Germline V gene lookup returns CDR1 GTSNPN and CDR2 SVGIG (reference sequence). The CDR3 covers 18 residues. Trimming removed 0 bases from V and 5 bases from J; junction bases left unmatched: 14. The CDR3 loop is CAWSVPAGLAGLNNEQFF. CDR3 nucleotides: TGTGCCTGGAGTGTCCCCGCAGGGCTAGCGGGATTGAACAATGAGCAGTTCTTC. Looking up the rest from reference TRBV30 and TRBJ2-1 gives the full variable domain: SQTIHQWPATLVQPVGSPLSLECTVEGTSNPNLYWYRQAAGRGLQLLFYSVGIGQISSEVPQNLSASRPQDRQFILSSKKLLLSDSGFYLCAWSVPAGLAGLNNEQFFGPGTRLTVL.

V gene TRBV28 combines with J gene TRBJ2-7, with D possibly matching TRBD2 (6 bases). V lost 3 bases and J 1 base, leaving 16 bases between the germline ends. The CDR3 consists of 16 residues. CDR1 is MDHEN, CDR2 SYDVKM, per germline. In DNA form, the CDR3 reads TGTGCCAGCAGTTTTAGCCTCCGGGGGTTATCCTACGAGCAGTACTTC. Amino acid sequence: CASSFSLRGLSYEQYF.

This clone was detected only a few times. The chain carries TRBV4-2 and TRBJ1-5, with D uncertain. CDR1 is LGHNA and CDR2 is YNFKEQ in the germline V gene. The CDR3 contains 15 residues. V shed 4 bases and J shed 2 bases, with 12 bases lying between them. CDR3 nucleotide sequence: TGTGCCAGCAGCCGTGTTTTTGGGGGCAATCAGCCCCAGCATTTT. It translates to CASSRVFGGNQPQHF.

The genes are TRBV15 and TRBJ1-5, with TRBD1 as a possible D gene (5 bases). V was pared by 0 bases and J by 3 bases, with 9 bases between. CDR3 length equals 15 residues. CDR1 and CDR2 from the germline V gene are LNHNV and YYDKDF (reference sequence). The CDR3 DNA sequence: TGTGCCACCAGCAGAGATAAGGGGTTCAATCAGCCCCAGCATTTT. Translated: CATSRDKGFNQPQHF.

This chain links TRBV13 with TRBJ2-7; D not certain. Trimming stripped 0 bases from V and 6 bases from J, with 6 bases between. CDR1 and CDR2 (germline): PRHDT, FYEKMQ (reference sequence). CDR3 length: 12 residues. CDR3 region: CASSLGRGEQYF. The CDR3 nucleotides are TGTGCCAGCAGCTTAGGTCGCGGCGAGCAGTACTTC.

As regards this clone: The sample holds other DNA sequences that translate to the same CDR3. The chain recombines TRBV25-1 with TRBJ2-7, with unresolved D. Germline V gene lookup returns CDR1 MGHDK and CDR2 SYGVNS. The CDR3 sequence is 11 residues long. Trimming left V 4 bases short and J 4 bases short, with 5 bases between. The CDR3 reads CASSGGYEQYF. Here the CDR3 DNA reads TGTGCCAGCAGTGGGGGTTACGAGCAGTACTTC.

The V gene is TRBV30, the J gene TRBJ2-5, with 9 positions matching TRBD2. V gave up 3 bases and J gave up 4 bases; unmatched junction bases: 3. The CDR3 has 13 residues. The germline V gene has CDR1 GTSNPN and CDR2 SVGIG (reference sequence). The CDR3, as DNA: TGTGCCTGGAGGGGACTAGCAGGAGAGACCCAGTACTTC. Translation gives CAWRGLAGETQYF.

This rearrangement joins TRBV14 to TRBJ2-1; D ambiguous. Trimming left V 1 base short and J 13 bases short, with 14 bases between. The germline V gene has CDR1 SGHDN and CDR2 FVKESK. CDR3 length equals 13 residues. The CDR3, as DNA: TGTGCCAGCAGCCAAGGAGAGGTTTCTATTCAGTTCTTC. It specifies CASSQGEVSIQFF.